What follows are 17 T cell receptor beta chains derived from one specimen sequenced in a study of blood T cell repertoires in COVID-19 (dated by TCRdb to about 2020). The method was the immunoSEQ multiplex PCR assay. What TCRdb holds here is the immuneACCESS table cut down to in-frame rearrangements. Part of the clones is not present; checked against another copy, under half of the missing clones reflect an unresolved V gene, and the others are unexplained. The sample has about 120,000 clones on record, roughly 91% of them singletons. Together, the top ten hold less than 4.5% of the sample. Sequencing used peripheral blood. These receptors were obtained from a man aged 55-75 years with COVID-19, enrolled during active disease.

V and J are TRBV11-2 and TRBJ2-1, with a tentative D call TRBD2 (5 bases). Trimming removed 2 bases at V and 3 bases at J, with 11 bases between. This CDR3 is 15 amino acids long. Germline assignment: CDR1 SGHAT and CDR2 FQNNGV. CDR3 nucleotides: TGTGCCAGCAGCTTAAGGCGAAGCGGCTACAATGAGCAGTTCTTC. Translating gives CASSLRRSGYNEQFF.

This CDR3 reads CASSLRLANTEAFF. The CDR3 DNA is TGCGCCAGCAGTCTTAGACTTGCGAACACTGAAGCTTTCTTT. This rearrangement joins TRBV10-2 to TRBJ1-1; D is ambiguous. The CDR3 is made up of 14 amino acids. The V gene lost 5 bases and the J gene lost 1 base, with 11 bases spanning the gap. Germline loops: CDR1 WSHSY, CDR2 SAAADI.

The rearrangement uses TRBV7-9 and TRBJ2-3, with TRBD2 identical over 8 bases. CDR3 size: 16 residues. Germline trimming cut 2 bases from V and 3 bases from J; bases unmatched to any gene: 7. The germline V gene has CDR1 SEHNR and CDR2 FQNEAQ (reference sequence). CDR3 sequence (DNA): TGTGCCAGCAGCTTACTGGCGGGGGGTCCTACAGATACGCAGTATTTT. This sequence encodes CASSLLAGGPTDTQYF.

J is TRBJ1-3 and V is TRBV7-9; D is unclear. Germline loops: CDR1 SEHNR, CDR2 FQNEAQ (reference sequence). This CDR3 is 12 amino acids long. V dropped 5 bases and J dropped 4 bases, with 6 bases sitting between them. This CDR3 reads CASSLAGNTIYF. CDR3 in DNA: TGTGCCAGCAGCCTCGCGGGAAACACCATATATTTT.

DNA for the CDR3: TGCAGCGTGAGGCTCGGGGGGGGCCGGGAGCAGTACTTC. Translated: CSVRLGGGREQYF. This chain joins TRBV29-1 and TRBJ2-7, with 8 positions matching TRBD2. Germline CDR1 is SQVTM and CDR2 is ANQGSEA. J was trimmed by 7 bases and V by 6 bases; bases with no gene match: 11. The CDR3 contains 13 residues.

This chain uses TRBV3-1 (or the pseudogene TRBV3-2) with TRBJ1-5; possible D gene TRBD1, 6 bases. Trimming left V 1 base short and J 6 bases short, with 13 bases between. The germline V gene encodes CDR1 LGHDT and CDR2 YNNKEL (reference sequence). The CDR3 runs 15 residues. The CDR3 loop is CASSQALGGGQPQHF. The DNA for the CDR3 is TGTGCCAGCAGCCAAGCTTTAGGGGGTGGTCAGCCCCAGCATTTT.

V usage is TRBV19 and J usage is TRBJ1-5, with 8 bases lining up with TRBD1. The CDR3 sequence is 16 residues long. CDR1 LNHDA and CDR2 SQIVND come from the germline V gene (reference sequence). The trim removed 5 bases at V and 0 bases at J, leaving 6 bases unmatched. The CDR3 is CASSSGTGGSNQPQHF. In nucleotides, the CDR3 is TGTGCCAGTAGTTCGGGTACAGGGGGTAGCAATCAGCCCCAGCATTTT.

The CDR3 here is CASSQDRGGEHIQYF. DNA of the CDR3: TGCGCCAGCAGCCAAGATAGGGGGGGGGAGCACATTCAGTACTTC. The chain links TRBV4-1 to TRBJ2-4, with a possible D match to TRBD2 (7 bases). Germline V gives CDR1 MGHRA, CDR2 YSYEKL. The V end was cut by 0 bases, the J end by 8 bases, with 14 bases between. The CDR3 runs to 15 residues.

The V gene is TRBV28, the J gene TRBJ2-5, with 7 bases fitting TRBD1. The CDR3 is made up of 14 amino acids. V lost 3 bases to trimming and J lost 5 bases; unmatched junction nucleotides: 6. Germline values: CDR1 MDHEN, CDR2 SYDVKM. The CDR3 spells CASSLADRDETQYF. DNA of the CDR3: TGTGCCAGCAGTTTGGCCGACAGGGACGAGACCCAGTACTTC.

This chain connects TRBV3-1 (or the pseudogene TRBV3-2) to TRBJ2-1, with 7 bases identical to TRBD1. The junction had 6 bases not matched to a gene; V was cut back by 0 bases and J by 7 bases. Germline V gene sequence: CDR1 LGHDT, CDR2 YNNKEL (reference sequence). The CDR3 runs 15 residues. This CDR3 reads CASSQERRGSNEQFF. The CDR3 DNA reads as TGTGCCAGCAGCCAAGAGCGCAGGGGGTCAAATGAGCAGTTCTTC.

The V and J genes are TRBV7-8 and TRBJ2-7; 9 bases line up with TRBD1. J lost 2 bases, V lost 5 bases, and 7 bases had no gene match. CDR1 and CDR2 (germline): SGHVS, FQNEAQ. CDR3 length equals 15 residues. CDR3 DNA: TGTGCCAGCAGCATTACTGGGACAGGGACCTACGAGCAGTACTTC. Translation gives CASSITGTGTYEQYF.

This clone was seen a single time. The J gene is TRBJ2-5, the V gene TRBV7-2; TRBD1 aligns across 9 bases. Trimming took 2 bases from V and 5 from J; bases not matched to a gene: 12. CDR1 is SGHTA and CDR2 is FQGNSA in the germline V gene. There are 17 residues in the CDR3. CDR3 amino acids: CASSLLWTGARTETQYF. The CDR3 DNA sequence: TGTGCCAGCAGCTTACTTTGGACAGGGGCTCGGACCGAGACCCAGTACTTC. Combining the CDR3 with reference TRBV7-2 and TRBJ2-5 gives the whole variable domain GAGVSQSPSNKVTEKGKDVELRCDPISGHTALYWYRQSLGQGLEFLIYFQGNSAPDKSGLPSDRFSAERTGGSVSTLTIQRTQQEDSAVYLCASSLLWTGARTETQYFGPGTRLLVL.

This chain connects TRBV7-9 to TRBJ2-7; TRBD2 matches 7 bases. Losses at the gene ends were 5 bases for V and 0 bases for J; bases not matched to a gene: 4. Per the germline V gene, CDR1 is SEHNR and CDR2 is FQNEAQ (reference sequence). The CDR3 length is 14 residues. This CDR3 reads CASSPRGVSYEQYF. The CDR3 DNA reads TGTGCCAGCAGCCCCCGGGGGGTCTCCTACGAGCAGTACTTC. Full variable domain (missing parts from reference TRBV7-9 and TRBJ2-7): DTGVSQNPRHKITKRGQNVTFRCDPISEHNRLYWYRQTLGQGPEFLTYFQNEAQLEKSRLLSDRFSAERPKGSFSTLEIQRTEQGDSAMYLCASSPRGVSYEQYFGPGTRLTVT.

The V and J genes are TRBV28 and TRBJ2-1; D unclear. Trimming took off 0 bases at V and 4 bases at J, with 7 bases between the two ends. The CDR3 has 14 residues. Germline CDR1 reads MDHEN; CDR2 reads SYDVKM. The DNA of the CDR3 is TGTGCCAGCAGTTTATGGGCCGGGTACAATGAGCAGTTCTTC. This translates into CASSLWAGYNEQFF.

DNA of the CDR3: TGCGCCAGCACGCCGGGTGTGAACACTGAAGCTTTCTTT. Protein sequence: CASTPGVNTEAFF. This chain links TRBV10-2 with TRBJ1-1; D unclear. Germline assignment: CDR1 WSHSY and CDR2 SAAADI. V lost 7 bases, J lost 0 bases, and 9 bases lay in between. The CDR3 runs to 13 residues.

This chain connects TRBV15 to TRBJ1-2, with D maybe TRBD1 (5 bases). The germline V gene encodes CDR1 LNHNV and CDR2 YYDKDF (reference sequence). The V gene lost 0 bases and the J gene lost 4 bases, with 15 bases spanning the gap. The CDR3 covers 16 residues. Written as DNA, the CDR3 is TGTGCCACCAGCAGAGATCGGAGGGGTGCGAGCTATGGCTACACCTTC. Its protein product is CATSRDRRGASYGYTF.

In this sample, this clone turned up a few times. The gene calls are TRBV7-6 and TRBJ2-1; 11 nucleotides match TRBD2. Trimming took 4 bases from V and 1 from J; bases not matched to a gene: 12. Germline CDR1 SGHVS, CDR2 FNYEAQ. The CDR3 contains 19 residues. CDR3: CASSSLRRLAGKSYNEQFF. CDR3 DNA: TGTGCCAGCAGCTCCCTCAGGAGACTAGCGGGGAAGTCCTACAATGAGCAGTTCTTC.